The 8 T cell receptor beta chains below come from one sample, sequenced in a study of human T cells and chemical hapten exposure. TCRdb reanalysed the RACE reads using MiXCR and keeps one entry per CDR3 protein. In the table there are 99,000 or so distinct CDR3 sequences, around 35% of which are singletons. Time point noted: patch test 3, about 24 weeks after DPC sensitization. The sample's treatment: therapeutic diphenylcyclopropenone sensitization with weekly scalp DPC. Sequenced here: whole blood, sampled in connection with sensitization to the hapten diphenylcyclopropenone (DPC). The origin of the receptors is a man aged 35 to 55 with alopecia areata. Some clones in this sample may be carry-over from other donors' samples.

There are a few counts of this clonotype. The rearrangement joins TRBV28 to TRBJ2-7; D might be TRBD1 (5 bases). Between the trimmed V and J ends, which lost 3 bases and 5 bases, there was a span of 11 bases. This CDR3 has 13 amino acids. CDR1 MDHEN and CDR2 SYDVKM come from the germline V gene. CDR3: CASSLAGKDEQYF. As DNA, the CDR3 is TGTGCCAGCAGTTTGGCAGGGAAGGACGAGCAGTACTTC. The whole variable domain, remainder taken from reference TRBV28 and TRBJ2-7, is DVKVTQSSRYLVKRTGEKVFLECVQDMDHENMFWYRQDPGLGLRLIYFSYDVKMKEKGDIPEGYSVSREKKERFSLILESASTNQTSMYLCASSLAGKDEQYFGPGTRLTVT.

The chain combines TRBV6-2 or TRBV6-3 with TRBJ2-6; TRBD1 might be the D (5 bases). Per the germline V gene, CDR1 is MNHEY and CDR2 is SVGEGT. This CDR3 is 16 amino acids long. V lost 7 bases and J lost 0, with 13 bases in between. The CDR3 spells CASTSGHTSGANVLTF. The CDR3 DNA reads as TGTGCCAGCACCTCCGGACACACCTCTGGGGCCAACGTCCTGACTTTC.

The chain couples TRBV9 to TRBJ2-3, with 13 bases lining up with TRBD2. V was pared by 0 bases and J by 5 bases, with 0 bases of the junction left unmatched. This CDR3 has 15 residues. CDR1 is SGDLS and CDR2 is YYNGEE in the germline V gene. CDR3 nucleotide sequence: TGTGCCAGCAGCGTAGGACTAGCGGGAGGAGATACGCAGTATTTT. Its protein product is CASSVGLAGGDTQYF.

This sequence joins TRBV7-6 and TRBJ2-5; TRBD1 aligns across 12 bases. In germline, CDR1 is SGHVS, CDR2 FNYEAQ. V lost 6 bases, J lost 5 bases, and 7 bases stayed unmatched. CDR3 length equals 15 residues. The CDR3: CASSTGTGGRETQYF. CDR3 nucleotides: TGTGCCAGCAGTACCGGGACAGGGGGCAGGGAGACCCAGTACTTC.

Only a few counts were recorded for this clonotype. The rearrangement uses TRBV5-1 and TRBJ2-4, with D perhaps TRBD1 or TRBD2 (5 bases each). Deletions cut 2 bases from V and 6 bases from J, with 15 bases between. The CDR3 sequence is 15 residues long. Germline values: CDR1 SGHRS, CDR2 YFSETQ. DNA for the CDR3: TGCGCCAGCAGCTTACCAGGTGATGGGGGAAACATTCAGTACTTC. As protein: CASSLPGDGGNIQYF.

A few counts support this clonotype. V is TRBV7-8 and J is TRBJ1-2; no definite D call. Germline-derived CDR1 and CDR2 are SGHVS and FQNEAQ. Trimming removed 0 bases at V and 8 bases at J, with 19 bases between. This CDR3 is built from 16 residues. DNA for the CDR3: TGTGCCAGCAGCTTAGCGCTGTCCAGCTCAGGAAGGGGCTACACCTTC. It yields the protein CASSLALSSSGRGYTF.

V usage is TRBV7-2 and J usage is TRBJ1-5, with D tentatively TRBD1 (5 bases). The V end lost 6 bases, the J end lost 1 base, and 13 bases lay between the germline ends. CDR1 and CDR2 from the germline V gene are SGHTA and FQGNSA. This CDR3 spans 15 amino acids. DNA for the CDR3: TGTGCCAGCAGACTGATCGGGGGAAGCAATCAGCCCCAGCATTTT. Its protein is CASRLIGGSNQPQHF.

This clonotype showed up just a few times. The chain couples TRBV6-1 to TRBJ2-3; D is possibly TRBD1 or TRBD2 (5 bases each). V lost 8 bases and J 5 bases, leaving 14 bases between the germline ends. The length of the CDR3 is 13 residues. CDR1 is MNHNS and CDR2 is SASEGT in the germline V gene. The CDR3 region has the DNA TGTGCCAGCCGGGACCGCGCTAAAGATACGCAGTATTTT. Protein product: CASRDRAKDTQYF.